This TCR beta chain was retrieved from a study of shared clonotypes between healthy human individuals. Repertoires were generated with immunoSEQ multiplex PCR, while TCRdb's copy carries only in-frame clones and drops some. Of some 2,100,000 clones listed, about 93% were seen once; the top ten hold around 1.7%. As defined, naive CD8 cells were CD45RO-negative and positively selected for CCR7, with terminally differentiated effector memory CD45RA+ cells excluded. On this clone itself: The sample carries other DNA sequences with the same CDR3.

The CDR3 runs to 13 residues. Trimming left V 0 bases short and J 4 bases short, with 4 bases between. Germline CDR1 reads MNHEY; CDR2 reads SVGAGI. The gene calls are TRBV6-5 and TRBJ2-1; no definite D call. The sample consisted of naive CD8+ T cells from PBMCs. The clonotype originates from a man between 18 and 29 years old in good health. Some clones in this sample may be carry-over from other donors' samples. CDR3 DNA: TGTGCCAGCAGTTACTCGTTGTACAATGAGCAGTTCTTC. Translating gives CASSYSLYNEQFF.